This entry lists 2 T cell receptor beta chains sequenced from one sample in a study of control samples from healthy donors and cancer patients. This table comes from immunoSEQ multiplex PCR, and its TCRdb copy is limited to in-frame clones, with some not included. Seen here are roughly 130,000 clones, less than 95% observed once, and the top ten hold 8.6%. The sequenced material came from blood. These receptors all stem from a man aged 18 to 30 in good health.

The CDR3: CASTEDGSNQPQHF. CDR3 DNA: TGCGCCAGCACCGAGGATGGAAGCAATCAGCCCCAGCATTTT. This chain uses TRBV5-1 with TRBJ1-5; no definite D call. Per germline, CDR1 SGHRS and CDR2 YFSETQ. This CDR3 region has 14 residues. The V end was cut by 6 bases, the J end by 1 base, with 11 bases between.

V usage is TRBV28 and J usage is TRBJ2-7, with a weak D call TRBD1 (6 bases). V was pared by 5 bases and J by 0 bases, with 17 bases between. This CDR3 region has 16 residues. Germline lookup yields CDR1 MDHEN and CDR2 SYDVKM. CDR3: CASSHLQGTPSYEQYF. CDR3 bases: TGTGCCAGCAGTCACTTACAGGGCACCCCCTCCTACGAGCAGTACTTC.